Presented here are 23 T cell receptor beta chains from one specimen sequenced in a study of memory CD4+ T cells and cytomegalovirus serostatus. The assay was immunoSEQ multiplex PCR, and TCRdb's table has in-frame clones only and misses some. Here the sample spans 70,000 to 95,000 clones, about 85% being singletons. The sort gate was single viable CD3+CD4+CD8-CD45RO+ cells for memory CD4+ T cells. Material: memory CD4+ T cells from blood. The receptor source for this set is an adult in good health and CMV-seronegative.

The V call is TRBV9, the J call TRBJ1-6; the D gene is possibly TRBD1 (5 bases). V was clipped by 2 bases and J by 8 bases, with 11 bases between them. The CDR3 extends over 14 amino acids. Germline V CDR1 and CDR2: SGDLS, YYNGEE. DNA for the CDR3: TGTGCCAGCAGCGTTCGGGACTCCTATTCACCCCTCCACTTT. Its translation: CASSVRDSYSPLHF.

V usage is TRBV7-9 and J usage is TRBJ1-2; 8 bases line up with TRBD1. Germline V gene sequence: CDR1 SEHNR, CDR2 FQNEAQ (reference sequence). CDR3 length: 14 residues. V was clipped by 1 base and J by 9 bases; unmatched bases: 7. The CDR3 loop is CASSLDLTGASYTF. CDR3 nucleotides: TGTGCCAGCAGCTTAGATTTGACAGGGGCGAGCTACACCTTC.

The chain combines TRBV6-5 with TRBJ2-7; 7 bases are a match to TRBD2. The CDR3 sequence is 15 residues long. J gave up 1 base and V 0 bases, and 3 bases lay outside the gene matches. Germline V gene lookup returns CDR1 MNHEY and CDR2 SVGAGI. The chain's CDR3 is CASSYSSSGSYEQYF. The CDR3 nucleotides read TGTGCCAGCAGTTACTCGTCTAGCGGATCCTACGAGCAGTACTTC.

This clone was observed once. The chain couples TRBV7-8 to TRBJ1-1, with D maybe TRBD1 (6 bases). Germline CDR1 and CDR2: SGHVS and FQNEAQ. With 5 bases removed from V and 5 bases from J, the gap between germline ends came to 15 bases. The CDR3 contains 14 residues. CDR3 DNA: TGTGCCAGCAGCCCCGGGACATTCAGGACTGAAGCTTTCTTT. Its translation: CASSPGTFRTEAFF.

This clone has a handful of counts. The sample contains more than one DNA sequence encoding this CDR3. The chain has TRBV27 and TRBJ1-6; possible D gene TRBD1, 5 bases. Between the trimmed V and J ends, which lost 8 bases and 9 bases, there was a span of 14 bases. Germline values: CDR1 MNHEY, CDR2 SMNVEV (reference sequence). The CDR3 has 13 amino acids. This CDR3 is CASRGQGSSPLHF. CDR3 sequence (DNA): TGTGCCAGCCGAGGTCAGGGAAGTTCACCCCTCCACTTT.

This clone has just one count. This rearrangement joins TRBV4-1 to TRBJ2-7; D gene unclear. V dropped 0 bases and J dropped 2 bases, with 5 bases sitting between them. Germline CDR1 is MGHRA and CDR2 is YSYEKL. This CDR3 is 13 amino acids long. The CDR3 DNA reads TGCGCCAGCAGCCAAGATCAGGCCTACGAGCAGTACTTC. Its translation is CASSQDQAYEQYF.

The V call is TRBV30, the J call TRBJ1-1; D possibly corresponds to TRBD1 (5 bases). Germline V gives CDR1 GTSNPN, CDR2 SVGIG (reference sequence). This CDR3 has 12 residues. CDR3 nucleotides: TGTGCTTGCTCGGGGGTGAACACTGAAGCTTTCTTT. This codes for CACSGVNTEAFF.

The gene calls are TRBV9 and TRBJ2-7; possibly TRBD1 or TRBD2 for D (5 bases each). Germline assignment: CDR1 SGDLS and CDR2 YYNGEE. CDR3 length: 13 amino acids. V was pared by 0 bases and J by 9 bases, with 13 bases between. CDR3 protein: CASSVGGTGPQYF. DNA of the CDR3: TGTGCCAGCAGCGTAGGGGGTACGGGACCGCAGTACTTC.

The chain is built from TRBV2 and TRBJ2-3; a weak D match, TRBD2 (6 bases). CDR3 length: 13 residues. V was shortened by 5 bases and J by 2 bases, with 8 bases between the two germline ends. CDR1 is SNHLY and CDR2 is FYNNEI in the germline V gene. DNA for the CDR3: TGTGCCAGCAGTCGGGGGTACACAGATACGCAGTATTTT. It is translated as CASSRGYTDTQYF.

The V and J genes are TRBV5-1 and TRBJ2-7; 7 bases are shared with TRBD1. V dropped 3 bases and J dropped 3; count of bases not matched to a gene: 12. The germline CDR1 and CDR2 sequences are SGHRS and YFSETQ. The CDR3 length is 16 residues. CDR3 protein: CASSSISGTANYEQYF. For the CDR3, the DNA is TGCGCCAGCAGCTCGATTTCCGGGACAGCGAACTACGAGCAGTACTTC.

CDR3 bases: TGTGCCAGCAGCTTAGGCTACCGGGAAAAACTGTTTTTT. Its translation is CASSLGYREKLFF. The gene calls are TRBV7-2 and TRBJ1-4; no definite D call. CDR3 length equals 13 residues. Germline lookup yields CDR1 SGHTA and CDR2 FQGNSA. Trimming removed 1 base from V and 8 bases from J, with 8 bases in between.

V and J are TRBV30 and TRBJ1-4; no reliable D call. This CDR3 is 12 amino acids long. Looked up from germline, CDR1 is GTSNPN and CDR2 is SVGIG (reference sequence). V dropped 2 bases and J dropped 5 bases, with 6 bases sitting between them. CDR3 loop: CAWSSRNEKLFF. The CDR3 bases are TGTGCCTGGAGTAGCAGGAATGAAAAACTGTTTTTT.

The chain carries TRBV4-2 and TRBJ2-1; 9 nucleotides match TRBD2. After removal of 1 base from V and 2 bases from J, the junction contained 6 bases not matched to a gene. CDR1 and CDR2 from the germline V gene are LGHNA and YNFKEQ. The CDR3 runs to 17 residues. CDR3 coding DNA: TGTGCCAGCAGCCAAGGTGAGGGCGGGGGGGCCTACAATGAGCAGTTCTTC. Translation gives CASSQGEGGGAYNEQFF.

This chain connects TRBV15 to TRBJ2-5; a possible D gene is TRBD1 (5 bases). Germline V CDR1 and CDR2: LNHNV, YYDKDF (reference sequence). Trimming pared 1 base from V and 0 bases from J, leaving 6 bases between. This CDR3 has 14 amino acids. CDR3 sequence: CATSRGQYQETQYF. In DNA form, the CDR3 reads TGTGCCACCAGCAGAGGACAGTACCAAGAGACCCAGTACTTC. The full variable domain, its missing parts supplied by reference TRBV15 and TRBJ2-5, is DAMVIQNPRYQVTQFGKPVTLSCSQTLNHNVMYWYQQKSSQAPKLLFHYYDKDFNNEADTPDNFQSRRPNTSFCFLDIRSPGLGDTAMYLCATSRGQYQETQYFGPGTRLLVL.

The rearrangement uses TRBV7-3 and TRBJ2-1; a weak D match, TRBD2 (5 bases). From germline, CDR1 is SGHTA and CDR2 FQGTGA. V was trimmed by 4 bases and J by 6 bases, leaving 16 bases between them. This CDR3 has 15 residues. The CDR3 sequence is CASSSAAGTLNEQFF. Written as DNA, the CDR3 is TGTGCCAGCAGCTCCGCGGCGGGTACCCTCAATGAGCAGTTCTTC.

CDR3 nucleotide sequence: TGCGCCAGCAGCTCCCAGGGTACCACTGAAGCTTTCTTT. As protein: CASSSQGTTEAFF. The chain combines TRBV5-1 with TRBJ1-1, with D possibly being TRBD1 (5 bases). Deletions cut 3 bases from V and 4 bases from J, with 10 bases between. This CDR3 contains 13 residues. Germline CDR1 SGHRS, CDR2 YFSETQ.

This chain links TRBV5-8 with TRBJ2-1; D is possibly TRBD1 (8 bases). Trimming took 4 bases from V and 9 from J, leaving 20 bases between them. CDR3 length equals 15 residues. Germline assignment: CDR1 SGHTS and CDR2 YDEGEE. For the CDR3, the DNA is TGTGCCAGCAGCGTCCGGACAGGGAGGGTGGGTGAGCAGTTCTTC. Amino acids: CASSVRTGRVGEQFF.

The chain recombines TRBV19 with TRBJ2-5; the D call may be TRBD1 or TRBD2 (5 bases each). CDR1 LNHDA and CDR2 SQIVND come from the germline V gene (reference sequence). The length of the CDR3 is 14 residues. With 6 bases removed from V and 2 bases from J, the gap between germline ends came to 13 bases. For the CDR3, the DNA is TGTGCCAGTAGAAGCGGCAGGGTGCAAGAGACCCAGTACTTC. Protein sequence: CASRSGRVQETQYF. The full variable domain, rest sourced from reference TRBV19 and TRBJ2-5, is DGGITQSPKYLFRKEGQNVTLSCEQNLNHDAMYWYRQDPGQGLRLIYYSQIVNDFQKGDIAEGYSVSREKKESFPLTVTSAQKNPTAFYLCASRSGRVQETQYFGPGTRLLVL.

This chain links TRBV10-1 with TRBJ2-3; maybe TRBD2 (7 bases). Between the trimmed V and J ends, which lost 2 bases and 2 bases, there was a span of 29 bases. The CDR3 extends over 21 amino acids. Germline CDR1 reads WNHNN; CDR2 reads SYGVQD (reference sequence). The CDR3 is CASSETQGWQTRGALTDTQYF. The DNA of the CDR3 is TGCGCCAGCAGTGAGACCCAGGGTTGGCAGACACGGGGGGCCCTCACAGATACGCAGTATTTT.

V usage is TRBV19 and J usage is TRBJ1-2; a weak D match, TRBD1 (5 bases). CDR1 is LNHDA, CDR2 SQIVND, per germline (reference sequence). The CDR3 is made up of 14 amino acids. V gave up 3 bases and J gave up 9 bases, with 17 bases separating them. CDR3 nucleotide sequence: TGTGCCAGTAGTATCGGGCTAGGGACCAGCAGCTACACCTTC. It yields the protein CASSIGLGTSSYTF. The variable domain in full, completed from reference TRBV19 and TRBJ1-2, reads DGGITQSPKYLFRKEGQNVTLSCEQNLNHDAMYWYRQDPGQGLRLIYYSQIVNDFQKGDIAEGYSVSREKKESFPLTVTSAQKNPTAFYLCASSIGLGTSSYTFGSGTRLTVV.

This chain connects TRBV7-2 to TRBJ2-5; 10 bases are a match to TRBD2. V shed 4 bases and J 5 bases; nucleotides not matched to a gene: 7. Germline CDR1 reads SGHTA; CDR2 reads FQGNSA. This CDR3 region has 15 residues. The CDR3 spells CASSSNSGGLETQYF. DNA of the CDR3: TGTGCCAGCAGCTCGAATAGCGGGGGGTTGGAGACCCAGTACTTC. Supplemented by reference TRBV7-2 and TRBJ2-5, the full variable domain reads GAGVSQSPSNKVTEKGKDVELRCDPISGHTALYWYRQSLGQGLEFLIYFQGNSAPDKSGLPSDRFSAERTGGSVSTLTIQRTQQEDSAVYLCASSSNSGGLETQYFGPGTRLLVL.

DNA of the CDR3: TGTGCCAGTAGGACCCTATCTGGAAACACCATATATTTT. Its translation: CASRTLSGNTIYF. V gene TRBV19 combines with J gene TRBJ1-3, with D uncertain. This CDR3 is 13 amino acids long. The V gene lost 6 bases and the J gene lost 1 base, with 7 bases spanning the gap. The V gene's germline CDR1 is LNHDA and CDR2 SQIVND (reference sequence).

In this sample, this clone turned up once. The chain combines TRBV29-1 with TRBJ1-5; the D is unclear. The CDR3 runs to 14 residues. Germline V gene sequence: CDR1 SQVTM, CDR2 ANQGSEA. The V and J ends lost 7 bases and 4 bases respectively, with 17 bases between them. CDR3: CSAIENSVNQPQHF. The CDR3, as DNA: TGCAGCGCCATTGAGAACAGCGTTAATCAGCCCCAGCATTTT.